A selection of T cell receptor beta chains follows, all from one sample in a study of beta chain features in type 1 diabetes. Sequencing used immunoSEQ multiplex PCR; TCRdb keeps in-frame clones, though not all of them. The data hold around 340,000 clones, with approximately 9.7% observed a single time. The material sequenced was central memory CD4+ T cells from blood. The receptors stem from a man younger than 40 with type 1 diabetes. The CDR3 runs from the conserved cysteine through the conserved F or W. The D gene is left open where the match is weak. Not every row has a clone size; where given, it reads once, few, many or a size class.

>TRBJ1-1|.|16|few|TRBV19
CASRGGAEALNTEAFF
TGTGCCAGTAGGGGGGGCGCGGAGGCCTTGAACACTGAAGCTTTCTTT
>TRBJ2-1|TRBD2|16|few|TRBV5-1
CASSLATGTRDNEQFF
TGCGCCAGCAGCTTGGCAACCGGGACTAGGGACAATGAGCAGTTCTTC
>TRBJ1-1|.|15|.|TRBV5-1
CASSPQAGYSTEAFF
TGCGCCAGCAGCCCCCAGGCGGGGTATAGCACTGAAGCTTTCTTT
>TRBJ2-1|.|12|few|TRBV4-1
CASSQELGEQFF
TGCGCCAGCAGCCAAGAGTTAGGGGAGCAGTTCTTC
>TRBJ2-1|TRBD2|14|.|TRBV2
CASSGRLADNEQFF
TGTGCCAGCAGTGGGAGACTAGCGGACAATGAGCAGTTCTTC
>TRBJ2-5|TRBD2|16|.|TRBV11-2
CASSAGGLADGKTQYF
TGTGCCAGCAGCGCCGGGGGACTAGCGGACGGGAAGACCCAGTACTTC
>TRBJ1-6|.|14|.|TRBV28
CASSSNGGTSPLHF
TGTGCCAGCAGTTCGAACGGCGGGACTTCACCCCTCCACTTT
>TRBJ1-1|.|13|.|TRBV7-8
CASSLVTDTEAFF
TGTGCCAGCAGCTTAGTAACGGACACTGAAGCTTTCTTT
>TRBJ1-6|.|14|few|TRBV28
CASSPRIRDSPLHF
TGTGCCAGCAGCCCCAGAATCAGGGACTCACCCCTCCACTTT
>TRBJ2-7|TRBD1|15|.|TRBV7-2
CASSQPGQGFREQYF
TGTGCCAGCAGCCAACCGGGACAGGGTTTCAGGGAGCAGTACTTC